This T cell receptor beta chain was captured in a study of shared clonotypes between healthy human individuals (dated by TCRdb to about 2020). Turning to the overall study: The cohort included a few men and a couple of women between 18 and 49 years of age. For each donor, CD4 naive and CD4 memory were each given three plates, CD8 naive was given two plates, and CD8 memory was given one plate. To estimate repertoire size and how much clonotype sharing occurs between individuals, the study deeply sequenced the blood TCR repertoires of roughly 5 healthy adults. To increase sequencing depth and limit assay-specific biases, TCR repertoire library preparation and sequencing were carried out by different laboratories using diverse techniques. Between about 0.94 and 8.9 billion PBMCs per donor were obtained by leukapheresis.

The germline V gene supplies CDR1 SGDLS and CDR2 YYNGEE. The CDR3 measures 14 amino acids from cysteine to phenylalanine. The DNA shown is the 42-base CDR3, in frame from base 1. V is reduced by 0 bases and J by 6 bases, leaving a spacing of 13 bases between them. On the study overall, not on this receptor specifically: Larger estimated clonotype richness was generally found for naive subsets than for memory subsets. Rarefaction of sorted-subset datasets indicated incomplete sequencing despite the large sequencing depth. Across a few donors, approximately 5% of naive CD4, roughly 3.8% of naive CD8, about 2.3% of memory CD4, and approximately 0.4% of memory CD8 clonotypes were shared. Based on pairwise subsampling, the degree of clonotype sharing among donors was expected to be affected by sequencing depth. Clonotypes shared by all four sorted-subset donors showed higher generation probabilities than non-shared clonotypes. Because the study included a small number of donors, the genetic and exposure-history diversity represented was limited. Only blood was sampled, and tissue TCR repertoires likely differ from those in blood.

Using the deep immunoSEQ assay, multiplex PCR amplified TCR CDR3 regions from genomic DNA. Extracted genomic DNA from each cell subset was distributed evenly across all wells of several immunoSEQ 96-well plates, and each plate was treated as a replicate. Each replicate PCR for sorted subsets received approximately 220 ng genomic DNA, equal to roughly 29,000 T cell genomes. Purified libraries were quantified with a Qubit 3.0 fluorometer, sized on a Bioanalyzer 2100, and re-quantified with the KAPA Library Quantification kit. Every immunoSEQ 96-well plate was sequenced on a separate single-read 150-cycle Illumina NextSeq 550 flow cell. The study's own analysis went as follows. The immunoSEQ output contained only junctional sequences without quality scores, so filtering could not match that applied to full-length reads. To assign V/J genes and CDR3, sequences were annotated against IMGT germline references using PyIR, a Python wrapper for IgBLAST v1.9. Any read was removed if the V/J assignment was weak (E-value above 1e-6), the CDR3 was missing, or the read contained stop codons, out-of-frame junctions, or ambiguous translated residues. A V3J clonotype was defined by an identical inferred V gene, J gene, and CDR3 amino acid sequence. The percentage overlap between two repertoires was calculated by dividing the number of shared unique clonotypes by the size of the smaller repertoire. Three approaches were used to assess repertoire richness: RTK rarefaction, the Chao1 estimator, and Recon v2.1 estimates of unobserved clonotypes. Generation probabilities were computed with OLGA for all TCRbeta clonotypes obtained by the gDNA method from several donors. TCRdb stores this immuneACCESS table with in-frame sequences only. Part of the clones is absent; in the studies checked, under half of the shortfall reflects unresolved V genes, and no reason is known for the rest. For V, J and clone size, that table is used; D and trimming come from the DNA. A total of some 500,000 clones appear in this sample, 90% to 97% of them only once. The ten largest clones represent nearly 0.065% of the sample.

The donors were healthy, HIV-negative adults with no recently reported acute infections or vaccinations. Only Caucasian adults living in Nashville, Tennessee, USA were represented among the donors. CD4+ T cells were enriched through magnetic negative selection, after which naive cells were positively selected on CD45RA and the remaining negative fraction served as the memory subset. After blood collection by leukapheresis, PBMCs were isolated using Ficoll-Histopaque density gradient centrifugation and then cryopreserved in the vapor phase of liquid nitrogen. Analytical flow cytometry was used to check the purity and quantity of each magnetically sorted T cell population. From each sorted fraction, genomic DNA was isolated and quantified by UV absorbance on a Nanodrop 2000c. On this clone: This clone's antigen is unknown. No much larger clone is present one base from it, and per-base qualities are unavailable.

The chain couples TRBV9 to TRBJ2-7; tentative D gene TRBD2, with 6 bases matching. Sample: naive CD4+ T cells sorted from blood. The cell subset or site label for this specimen denotes: CD45RA+ positively selected. This clonotype was obtained from a woman aged 30 to 39 in good health. The CDR3: CASSVGEALIEQYF. The DNA sequence follows: TGTGCCAGCAGCGTAGGGGAGGCCCTCATCGAGCAGTACTTC. Here the CDR3 is joined to the reference TRBV9 and TRBJ2-7 genes, and the full variable domain is: DSGVTQTPKHLITATGQRVTLRCSPRSGDLSVYWYQQSLDQGLQFLIQYYNGEERAKGNILERFSAQQFPDLHSELNLSSLELGDSALYFCASSVGEALIEQYFGPGTRLTVT.